The 18 T cell receptor beta chains given below trace back to one sample, sequenced in a study of T cell responses to AZD1222 COVID-19 vaccine. Sequencing used immunoSEQ multiplex PCR; TCRdb keeps in-frame clones, though not all of them. The sample lists around 160,000 clones; around 89% were seen once. The input for sequencing was peripheral blood, taken on day 0 of AZD1222 vaccination. The source of these receptors is an adult in good health.

The chain joins TRBV19 to TRBJ1-1, with D perhaps TRBD1 (5 bases). Germline CDR1 reads LNHDA; CDR2 reads SQIVND (reference sequence). Trimming pared 8 bases from V and 4 bases from J, leaving 17 bases between. The CDR3 spans 14 residues. CDR3 nucleotides: TGTGCCAGTTGTCCCTCCAGGGAGGCCACTGAAGCTTTCTTT. It translates to CASCPSREATEAFF.

The CDR3 region is CASRFQGVGPYGYTF. Written as DNA, the CDR3 is TGTGCCAGCAGATTCCAGGGGGTTGGGCCCTATGGCTACACCTTC. V usage is TRBV6-5 and J usage is TRBJ1-2, with TRBD1 identical over 7 bases. J lost 4 bases, V lost 6 bases, and 11 bases had no gene match. CDR3 length: 15 amino acids. CDR1 and CDR2 (germline): MNHEY, SVGAGI.

The CDR3 nucleotides read TGTGCCAGCAGCCAAGGGTTCGGACAAGAGACCCAGTACTTC. Its protein is CASSQGFGQETQYF. The chain couples TRBV4-2 to TRBJ2-5; D is unclear. The germline CDR1 and CDR2 sequences are LGHNA and YNFKEQ. The CDR3 loop spans 14 amino acids. V was clipped by 1 base and J by 2 bases, with 8 bases between them.

The rearrangement uses TRBV7-3 and TRBJ2-5, with a possible D match to TRBD2 (5 bases). The V end was cut by 6 bases, the J end by 4 bases, with 15 bases between. The germline gives CDR1 SGHTA, CDR2 FQGTGA. This CDR3 has 14 amino acids. The CDR3 here is CASSQSGRGETQYF. CDR3 DNA: TGTGCCAGCAGTCAGAGCGGCCGAGGAGAGACCCAGTACTTC.

The chain links TRBV7-8 to TRBJ2-2; D remains ambiguous. The CDR3 is made up of 11 amino acids. V lost 7 bases to trimming and J lost 4 bases, with 4 bases between them. Per the germline V gene, CDR1 is SGHVS and CDR2 is FQNEAQ. The chain's CDR3 is CASKFTGELFF. DNA for the CDR3: TGTGCCAGCAAATTCACCGGGGAGCTGTTTTTT.

V gene TRBV19 combines with J gene TRBJ1-1; D perhaps matches TRBD1 (5 bases). CDR1 and CDR2 (germline): LNHDA, SQIVND (reference sequence). The CDR3 spans 15 residues. The V end lost 6 bases, the J end lost 1 base, and 15 bases lay between the germline ends. CDR3 nucleotides: TGTGCCAGTAGGCCAAAAGACAGTTCGAACACTGAAGCTTTCTTT. Amino acids: CASRPKDSSNTEAFF.

This clone was detected once. The V call is TRBV18, the J call TRBJ1-6, with TRBD1 matching over 9 bases. CDR3 length: 15 residues. V gave up 2 bases and J gave up 7 bases; unmatched junction bases: 3. Germline CDR1 reads KGHSH; CDR2 reads LQKENI. CDR3 coding DNA: TGTGCCAGCTCACCAGGACAGGGGTCGAATTCACCCCTCCACTTT. Its protein product is CASSPGQGSNSPLHF.

The chain links TRBV5-8 to TRBJ1-2; no reliable D call. V was shortened by 2 bases and J by 3 bases, with 14 bases between the two germline ends. This CDR3 is built from 15 residues. Germline CDR1 reads SGHTS; CDR2 reads YDEGEE. The DNA for the CDR3 is TGTGCCAGCAGCTTCCTACAAGCCGAGGACTATGGCTACACCTTC. It yields the protein CASSFLQAEDYGYTF.

The gene calls are TRBV24-1 and TRBJ1-1, with a weak D call TRBD1 (6 bases). The length of the CDR3 is 13 residues. Germline CDR1 reads KGHDR; CDR2 reads SFDVKD. V shed 2 bases and J shed 11 bases, with 14 bases lying between them. This CDR3 reads CATSDSTGRRAFF. Written as DNA, the CDR3 is TGTGCCACCAGTGATTCAACAGGGAGGAGGGCTTTCTTT.

The rearrangement links TRBV2 to TRBJ2-3; the match to TRBD2 covers 8 bases. Unmatched junction bases numbered 6, after V lost 6 bases and J lost 1 base. CDR1 SNHLY and CDR2 FYNNEI come from the germline V gene. This CDR3 contains 15 residues. CDR3 region: CASRIRAGGTDTQYF. As DNA, the CDR3 is TGTGCCAGCAGAATCCGAGCGGGGGGCACAGATACGCAGTATTTT.

The rearrangement uses TRBV13 and TRBJ2-2; 14 bases fit TRBD2. J was trimmed by 7 bases and V by 6 bases; bases with no gene match: 10. This CDR3 is built from 17 residues. The germline gives CDR1 PRHDT, CDR2 FYEKMQ (reference sequence). As DNA, the CDR3 is TGTGCCAGCAGATCCTTGACTAGCGGGGGGGCCTACGGGGAGCTGTTTTTT. It encodes CASRSLTSGGAYGELFF.

V and J are TRBV19 and TRBJ2-1; maybe TRBD1 (5 bases). This CDR3 comprises 16 residues. V was pared by 6 bases and J by 1 base, with 16 bases between. The V gene's germline CDR1 is LNHDA and CDR2 SQIVND (reference sequence). The CDR3 loop reads CASSPRGILSYNEQFF. In DNA, the CDR3 is TGTGCCAGTAGCCCTAGGGGTATTCTGTCCTACAATGAGCAGTTCTTC. The complete variable domain, with remaining parts taken from reference TRBV19 and TRBJ2-1, reads DGGITQSPKYLFRKEGQNVTLSCEQNLNHDAMYWYRQDPGQGLRLIYYSQIVNDFQKGDIAEGYSVSREKKESFPLTVTSAQKNPTAFYLCASSPRGILSYNEQFFGPGTRLTVL.

The CDR3: CASSEAGGGAYEQYF. The CDR3 DNA reads as TGTGCCAGCAGTGAAGCTGGCGGCGGGGCCTACGAGCAGTACTTC. This chain links TRBV2 with TRBJ2-7; D perhaps matches TRBD2 (6 bases). The length of the CDR3 is 15 residues. Per the germline V gene, CDR1 is SNHLY and CDR2 is FYNNEI. With 0 bases removed from V and 2 bases from J, the gap between germline ends came to 11 bases.

V is TRBV5-4 and J is TRBJ1-1; D gene unclear. The CDR3 length is 14 residues. CDR1 SGHNT and CDR2 YYREEE come from the germline V gene (reference sequence). Trimming stripped 1 base from V and 3 bases from J, with 10 bases between. CDR3 sequence reads: CASSLLGRHTEAFF. The CDR3 DNA sequence: TGTGCCAGCAGCTTGCTCGGCAGACACACTGAAGCTTTCTTT.

The rearrangement uses TRBV5-8 and TRBJ1-6, with a weak D call TRBD1 (5 bases). This CDR3 is 15 amino acids long. The V end lost 3 bases, the J end lost 5 bases, and 12 bases lay between the germline ends. Germline V gives CDR1 SGHTS, CDR2 YDEGEE. The CDR3 loop reads CASSSGRGNNSPLHF. The CDR3 region has the DNA TGTGCCAGCAGCTCAGGACGGGGGAATAATTCACCCCTCCACTTT.

This chain uses TRBV19 with TRBJ1-2; 7 bases match TRBD1. The germline V gene has CDR1 LNHDA and CDR2 SQIVND (reference sequence). The V segment lost 7 bases and the J segment 4 bases; nucleotides outside the gene matches: 9. This CDR3 region has 14 residues. The CDR3 sequence: CASNTGDKGYGYTF. CDR3 nucleotide sequence: TGTGCCAGTAATACAGGGGATAAGGGCTATGGCTACACCTTC.

The chain is built from TRBV19 and TRBJ2-2; D remains ambiguous. Germline V gene data show CDR1 as LNHDA and CDR2 as SQIVND (reference sequence). V lost 1 base and J 1 base, leaving 4 bases between the germline ends. CDR3 length: 14 residues. CDR3 bases: TGTGCCAGTAGTATAGGTCGGAACACCGGGGAGCTGTTTTTT. The encoded protein is CASSIGRNTGELFF. The whole variable domain, remainder taken from reference TRBV19 and TRBJ2-2, is DGGITQSPKYLFRKEGQNVTLSCEQNLNHDAMYWYRQDPGQGLRLIYYSQIVNDFQKGDIAEGYSVSREKKESFPLTVTSAQKNPTAFYLCASSIGRNTGELFFGEGSRLTVL.

Worth noting for this clone: The same CDR3 can be traced to other DNA sequences in this sample. The rearrangement links TRBV5-4 to TRBJ2-3; no reliable D call. This CDR3 is 14 amino acids long. V lost 1 base to trimming and J lost 0 bases, with 6 bases between them. The germline CDR1 and CDR2 sequences are SGHNT and YYREEE (reference sequence). The CDR3 sequence: CASSLQGSTDTQYF. The CDR3 nucleotides are TGTGCCAGCAGCTTGCAAGGGAGCACAGATACGCAGTATTTT.